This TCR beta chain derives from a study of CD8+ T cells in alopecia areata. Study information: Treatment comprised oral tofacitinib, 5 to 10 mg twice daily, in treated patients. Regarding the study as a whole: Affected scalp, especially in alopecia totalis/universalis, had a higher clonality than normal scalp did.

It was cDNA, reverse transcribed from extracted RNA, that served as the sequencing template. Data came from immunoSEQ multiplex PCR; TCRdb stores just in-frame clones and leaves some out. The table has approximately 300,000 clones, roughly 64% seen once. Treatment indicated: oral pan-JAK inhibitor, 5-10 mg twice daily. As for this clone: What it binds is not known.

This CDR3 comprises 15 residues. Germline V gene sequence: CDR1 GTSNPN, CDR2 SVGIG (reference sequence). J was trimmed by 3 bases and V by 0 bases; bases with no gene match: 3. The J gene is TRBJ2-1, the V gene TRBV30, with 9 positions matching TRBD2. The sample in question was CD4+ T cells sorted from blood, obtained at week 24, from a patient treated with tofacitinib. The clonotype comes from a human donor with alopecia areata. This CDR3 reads CAWSVQAGGYNEQFF. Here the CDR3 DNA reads TGTGCCTGGAGTGTACAAGCGGGGGGCTACAATGAGCAGTTCTTC.